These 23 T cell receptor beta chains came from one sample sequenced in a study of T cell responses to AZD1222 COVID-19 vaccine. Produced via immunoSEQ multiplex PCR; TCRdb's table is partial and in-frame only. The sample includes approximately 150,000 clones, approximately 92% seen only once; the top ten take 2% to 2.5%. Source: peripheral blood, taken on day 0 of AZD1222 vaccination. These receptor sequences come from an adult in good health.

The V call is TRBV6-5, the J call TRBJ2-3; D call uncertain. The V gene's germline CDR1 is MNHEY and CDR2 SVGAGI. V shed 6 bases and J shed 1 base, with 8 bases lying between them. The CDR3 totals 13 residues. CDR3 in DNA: TGTGCCAGCAGGAAAAAGGGCACAGATACGCAGTATTTT. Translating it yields CASRKKGTDTQYF.

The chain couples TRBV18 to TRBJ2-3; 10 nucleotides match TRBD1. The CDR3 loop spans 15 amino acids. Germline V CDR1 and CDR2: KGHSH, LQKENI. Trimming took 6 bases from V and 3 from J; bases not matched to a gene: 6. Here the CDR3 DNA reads TGTGCCAGCTCTCTTGGACAGGGGGTAACAGATACGCAGTATTTT. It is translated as CASSLGQGVTDTQYF.

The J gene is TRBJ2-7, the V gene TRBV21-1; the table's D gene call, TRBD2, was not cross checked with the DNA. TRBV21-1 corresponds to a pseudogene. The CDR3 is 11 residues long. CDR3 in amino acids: CASSKAGGSRF. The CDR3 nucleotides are TGTGCCAGCAGCAAAGCGGGAGGTTCCCGCTTC.

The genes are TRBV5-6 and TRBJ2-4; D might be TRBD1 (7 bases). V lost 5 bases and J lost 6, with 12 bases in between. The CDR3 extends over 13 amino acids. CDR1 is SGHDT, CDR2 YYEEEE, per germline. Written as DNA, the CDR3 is TGTGCCAGCAGATTGCAGGGGGGAAACATTCAGTACTTC. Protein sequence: CASRLQGGNIQYF.

CDR3 protein: CASSRRSSGYNEQFF. The CDR3 bases are TGTGCCAGCAGCCGTCGTTCTAGCGGCTACAATGAGCAGTTCTTC. The chain recombines TRBV5-6 with TRBJ2-1, with 7 nucleotides matching TRBD2. The CDR3 is made up of 15 amino acids. V dropped 4 bases and J dropped 3; count of bases not matched to a gene: 7. Germline V lookup: CDR1 SGHDT, CDR2 YYEEEE.

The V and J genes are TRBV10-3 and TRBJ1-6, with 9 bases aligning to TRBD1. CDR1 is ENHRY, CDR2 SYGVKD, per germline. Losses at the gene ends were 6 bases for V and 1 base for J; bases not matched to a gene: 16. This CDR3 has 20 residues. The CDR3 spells CAISARGAGQGGSYNSPLHF. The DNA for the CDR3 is TGTGCCATCAGCGCGAGGGGGGCGGGACAGGGTGGATCCTATAATTCACCCCTCCACTTT.

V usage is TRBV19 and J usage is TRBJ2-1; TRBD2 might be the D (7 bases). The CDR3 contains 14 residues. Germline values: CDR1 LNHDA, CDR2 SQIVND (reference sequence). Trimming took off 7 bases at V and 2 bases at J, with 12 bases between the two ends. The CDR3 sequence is CASTLGGAYNEQFF. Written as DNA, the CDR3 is TGTGCCAGTACCTTAGGGGGGGCCTACAATGAGCAGTTCTTC.

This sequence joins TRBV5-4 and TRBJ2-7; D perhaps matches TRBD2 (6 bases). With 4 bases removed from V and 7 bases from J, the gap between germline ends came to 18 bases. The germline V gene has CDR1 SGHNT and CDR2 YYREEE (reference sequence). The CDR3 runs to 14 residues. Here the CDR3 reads CASSRNRDFGEQYF. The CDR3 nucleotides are TGTGCCAGCAGCAGAAACCGGGACTTCGGGGAGCAGTACTTC.

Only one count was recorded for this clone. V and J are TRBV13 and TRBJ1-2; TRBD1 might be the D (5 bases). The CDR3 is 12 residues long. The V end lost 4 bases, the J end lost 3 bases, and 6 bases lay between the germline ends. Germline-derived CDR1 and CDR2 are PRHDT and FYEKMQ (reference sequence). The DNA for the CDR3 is TGTGCCAGCAGCTCAGGGTACTATGGCTACACCTTC. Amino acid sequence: CASSSGYYGYTF.

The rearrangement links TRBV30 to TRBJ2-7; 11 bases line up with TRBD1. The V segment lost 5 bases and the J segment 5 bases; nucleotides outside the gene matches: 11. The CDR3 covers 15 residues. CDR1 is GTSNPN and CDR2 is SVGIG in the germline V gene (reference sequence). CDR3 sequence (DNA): TGTGCCTGGGGGCCCGAGGACAGGGGGCTCCACGAGCAGTACTTC. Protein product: CAWGPEDRGLHEQYF.

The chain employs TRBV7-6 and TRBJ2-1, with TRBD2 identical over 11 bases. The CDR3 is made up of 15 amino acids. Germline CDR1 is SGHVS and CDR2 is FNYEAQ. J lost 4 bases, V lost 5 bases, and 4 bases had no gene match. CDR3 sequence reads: CASSPGTSGYNEQFF. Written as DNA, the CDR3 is TGTGCCAGCAGCCCCGGGACTAGCGGATACAATGAGCAGTTCTTC. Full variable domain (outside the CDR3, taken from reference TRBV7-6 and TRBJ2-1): GAGVSQSPRYKVTKRGQDVALRCDPISGHVSLYWYRQALGQGPEFLTYFNYEAQQDKSGLPNDRFSAERPEGSISTLTIQRTEQRDSAMYRCASSPGTSGYNEQFFGPGTRLTVL.

CDR3 residues: CASSSITSGEQYF. In DNA form, the CDR3 reads TGCGCCAGCAGCTCGATAACTAGCGGCGAGCAGTACTTC. This chain links TRBV5-1 with TRBJ2-7; TRBD2 aligns across 8 bases. The CDR3 runs to 13 residues. Trimming cost V 3 bases and J 6 bases; bases outside gene matches: 5. Germline assignment: CDR1 SGHRS and CDR2 YFSETQ.

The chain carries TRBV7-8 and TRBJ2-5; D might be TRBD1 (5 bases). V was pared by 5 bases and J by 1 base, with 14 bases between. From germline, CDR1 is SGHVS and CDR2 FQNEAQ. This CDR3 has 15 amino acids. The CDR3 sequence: CASSLITQGQETQYF. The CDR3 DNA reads TGTGCCAGCAGCCTTATTACTCAGGGCCAAGAGACCCAGTACTTC.

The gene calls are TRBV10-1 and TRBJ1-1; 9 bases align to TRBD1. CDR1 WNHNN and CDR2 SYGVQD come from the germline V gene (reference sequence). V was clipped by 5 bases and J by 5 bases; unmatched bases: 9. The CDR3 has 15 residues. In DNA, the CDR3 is TGCGCCAGCAGTCTTACCGGGACAGGGAGGACTGAAGCTTTCTTT. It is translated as CASSLTGTGRTEAFF.

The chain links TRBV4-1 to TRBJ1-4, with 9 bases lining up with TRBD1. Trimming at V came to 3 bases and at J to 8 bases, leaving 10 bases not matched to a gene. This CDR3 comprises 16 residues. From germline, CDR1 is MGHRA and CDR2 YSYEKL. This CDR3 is CASSQGQGWREEKLFF. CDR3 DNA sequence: TGCGCCAGCAGCCAGGGACAGGGCTGGAGGGAAGAAAAACTGTTTTTT.

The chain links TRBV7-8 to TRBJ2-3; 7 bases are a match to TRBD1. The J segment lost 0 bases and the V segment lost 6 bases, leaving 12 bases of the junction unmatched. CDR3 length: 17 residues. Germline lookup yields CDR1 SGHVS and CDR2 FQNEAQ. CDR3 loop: CASRKHPAGGSTDTQYF. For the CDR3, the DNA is TGTGCCAGCAGAAAACACCCGGCAGGGGGTAGCACAGATACGCAGTATTTT.

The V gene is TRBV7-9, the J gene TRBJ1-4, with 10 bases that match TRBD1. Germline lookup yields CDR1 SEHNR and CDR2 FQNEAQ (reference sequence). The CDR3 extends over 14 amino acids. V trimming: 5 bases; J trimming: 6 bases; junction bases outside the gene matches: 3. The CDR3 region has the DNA TGTGCCAGCAGCCGCGGGACAGGGGATGAAAAACTGTTTTTT. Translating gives CASSRGTGDEKLFF. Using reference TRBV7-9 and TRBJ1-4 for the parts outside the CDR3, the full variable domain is DTGVSQNPRHKITKRGQNVTFRCDPISEHNRLYWYRQTLGQGPEFLTYFQNEAQLEKSRLLSDRFSAERPKGSFSTLEIQRTEQGDSAMYLCASSRGTGDEKLFFGSGTQLSVL.

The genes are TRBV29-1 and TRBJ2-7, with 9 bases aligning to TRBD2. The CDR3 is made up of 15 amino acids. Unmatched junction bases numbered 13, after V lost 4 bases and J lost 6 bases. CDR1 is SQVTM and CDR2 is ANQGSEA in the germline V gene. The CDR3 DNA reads TGCAGCGTTGCCCTGGCGGGGGGGCGGGGAGGCGAGCAGTACTTC. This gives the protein CSVALAGGRGGEQYF.

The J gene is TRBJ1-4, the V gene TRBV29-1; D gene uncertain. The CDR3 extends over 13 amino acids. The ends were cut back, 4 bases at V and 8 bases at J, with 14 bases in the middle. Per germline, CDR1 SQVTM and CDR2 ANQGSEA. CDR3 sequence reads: CSVGSLPGEKLFF. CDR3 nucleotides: TGCAGCGTTGGTAGTCTTCCGGGGGAAAAACTGTTTTTT.

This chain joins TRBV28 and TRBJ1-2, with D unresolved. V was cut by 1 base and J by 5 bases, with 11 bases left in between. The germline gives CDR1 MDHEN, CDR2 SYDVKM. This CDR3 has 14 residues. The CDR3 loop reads CASSLSGTGYGYTF. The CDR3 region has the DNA TGTGCCAGCAGTTTATCGGGTACGGGATATGGCTACACCTTC.

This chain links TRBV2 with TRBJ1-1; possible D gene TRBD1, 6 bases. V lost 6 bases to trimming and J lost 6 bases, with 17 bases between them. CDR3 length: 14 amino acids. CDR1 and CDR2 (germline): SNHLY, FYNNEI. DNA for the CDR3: TGTGCCAGCAGGGGGGTACAGGGTATGGCTGAAGCTTTCTTT. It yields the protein CASRGVQGMAEAFF.

CDR3 protein: CSVGTNTEAFF. In DNA form, the CDR3 reads TGCAGCGTTGGAACAAACACTGAAGCTTTCTTT. The rearrangement uses TRBV29-1 and TRBJ1-1; no firm D call. The CDR3 covers 11 residues. Germline-derived CDR1 and CDR2 are SQVTM and ANQGSEA. The V end lost 4 bases, the J end lost 2 bases, and 5 bases lay between the germline ends.

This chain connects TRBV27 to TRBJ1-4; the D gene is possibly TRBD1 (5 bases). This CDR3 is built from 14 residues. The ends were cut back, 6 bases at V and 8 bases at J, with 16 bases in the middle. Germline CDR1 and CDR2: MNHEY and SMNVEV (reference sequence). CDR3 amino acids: CASSPRRDGEKLFF. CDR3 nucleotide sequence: TGTGCCAGCAGCCCCAGGAGGGACGGGGAAAAACTGTTTTTT.